The entry that follows covers one T cell receptor beta chain sequence. The antigen is unknown. Libraries were prepared by immunoSEQ multiplex PCR; TCRdb keeps only in-frame clonotypes and omits some of them. The sample records 65,000 to 90,000 clones, roughly 90% being singletons. The data derive from a study of cytomegalovirus exposure and HLA in healthy donors. Findings of the study overall: The authors confirmed in vitro that a few CMV-associated chains were specific for CMV antigens.

CDR3 length equals 14 residues. The ends lost 8 bases at V and 4 bases at J; junction bases unmatched: 7. In germline, CDR1 is MNHEY, CDR2 SMNVEV (reference sequence). This TCR derives from a woman in her late teens or twenties in good health and CMV-seropositive. The material sequenced was PBMCs. V usage is TRBV27 and J usage is TRBJ2-7, with 11 bases identical to TRBD1. CDR3 residues: CASGTGGATYEQYF. The CDR3 DNA follows: TGTGCCAGCGGGACAGGGGGAGCTACGTACGAGCAGTACTTC.